This TCR beta chain is drawn from a study of shared clonotypes between healthy human individuals. Study in general: Per donor, CD8 memory used one plate, CD8 naive used two, CD4 memory used three and CD4 naive used three. General study findings and limits: The naive CD4 repertoires of several donors were compared, and approximately 4.7% of clonotypes were shared.

Original data processing: There were no quality scores in the junction-only immunoSEQ sequences, so filtering differed. Sequencing used immunoSEQ multiplex PCR; TCRdb keeps in-frame clones, though not all of them. The V and J calls and clone size were taken over from that table, and D and trimming were inferred from the DNA. Among approximately 2,000,000 clones listed, roughly 92% were seen once. Concerning this clone: Its antigen is not identified.

The CDR3 runs 18 residues. Germline V CDR1 and CDR2: SGHTA, FQGTGA. Germline trimming cut 5 bases from V and 2 bases from J; bases unmatched to any gene: 12. Donors, healthy HIV-negative adults, lacked recent acute infections or vaccinations. This TCR derives from a young man in good health. Some clones in this sample may be carry-over from other donors' samples. The chain links TRBV7-3 to TRBJ2-6; 7 bases line up with TRBD1. Material for sequencing was naive CD4+ T cells from PBMCs. Noted subset: CD45RA+ positively selected. The CDR3 region is CASSPQTGDLTGANVLTF. The CDR3 region has the DNA TGTGCCAGCAGCCCCCAAACAGGGGATCTCACTGGGGCCAACGTCCTGACTTTC.